This T cell receptor (beta chain) was identified in a study of cytomegalovirus exposure and HLA in healthy donors. Notes on the study in general: A later analysis, which compared TCR beta chains of equal frequency, found the HLA-associated ones more clonally expanded.

In germline, CDR1 is SEHNR, CDR2 FQNEAQ (reference sequence). Trimming removed 4 bases from V and 3 bases from J; junction bases left unmatched: 6. This CDR3 contains 15 residues. The PCR was carried out with 60 Vbeta primers and 13 Jbeta primers. The table came from immunoSEQ multiplex PCR; TCRdb's copy has only in-frame clones and leaves some out. The sample holds about 180,000 clones, 80% seen once. Notes on this clone: Its specificity is unknown.

Sequencing input: PBMCs. The origin of this receptor is a girl aged 10 to 17 in good health and CMV-seropositive. This chain joins TRBV7-9 and TRBJ2-7, with 10 bases lining up with TRBD2. The CDR3 DNA sequence: TGTGCCAGCAGCTCTAGCGGGAGCCTGTTCTACGAGCAGTACTTC. Its translation: CASSSSGSLFYEQYF. Full variable domain (missing parts from reference TRBV7-9 and TRBJ2-7): DTGVSQNPRHKITKRGQNVTFRCDPISEHNRLYWYRQTLGQGPEFLTYFQNEAQLEKSRLLSDRFSAERPKGSFSTLEIQRTEQGDSAMYLCASSSSGSLFYEQYFGPGTRLTVT.